A single sample is the source of the 31 T cell receptor beta chains below, sequenced in a study of blood T cells in healthy people across ages. A second roughly 6 to 11 cycle PCR used barcoded and J-beta primers. TCRdb fed the 5' RACE reads into MiXCR, producing one record per CDR3 protein. The table includes around 2 million distinct CDR3 sequences, around 40% detected once. The sequenced sample consisted of blood. The source of these receptors is a human donor in good health.

This clonotype showed up just a few times. This rearrangement joins TRBV12-3 or TRBV12-4 to TRBJ1-1; no firm D call. The CDR3 loop spans 13 amino acids. The germline V and J ends were trimmed by 5 bases and 2 bases, with 9 bases remaining between them. The DNA of the CDR3 is TGTGCCAGCAGTAGTCGGACCAACACTGAAGCTTTCTTT. It yields the protein CASSSRTNTEAFF.

This chain uses TRBV14 with TRBJ2-3; no firm D call. CDR3 length: 15 amino acids. CDR1 SGHDN and CDR2 FVKESK come from the germline V gene. V was clipped by 0 bases and J by 2 bases, with 9 bases between them. The CDR3 DNA sequence: TGTGCCAGCAGCCAAGATGGGGTAGTCACAGATACGCAGTATTTT. It translates to CASSQDGVVTDTQYF.

This clonotype has just one count. The V gene is TRBV7-2, the J gene TRBJ1-5; D ambiguous. The CDR3 extends over 15 amino acids. Trimming stripped 6 bases from V and 4 bases from J, with 16 bases between. Germline V gene sequence: CDR1 SGHTA, CDR2 FQGNSA. This CDR3 reads CASSLSRQANQPQHF. CDR3 sequence (DNA): TGTGCCAGCAGTCTTTCTAGGCAGGCTAATCAGCCCCAGCATTTT.

The table lists this clonotype with a few counts. The chain links TRBV5-1 to TRBJ2-3; 9 bases are a match to TRBD1. There are 17 residues in the CDR3. Germline V gene sequence: CDR1 SGHRS, CDR2 YFSETQ. Trimming removed 0 bases from V and 2 bases from J; junction bases left unmatched: 7. The CDR3 DNA reads as TGCGCCAGCAGCTTGGATGGGACAGGGCCATCCACAGATACGCAGTATTTT. Translation gives CASSLDGTGPSTDTQYF.

V is TRBV20-1 and J is TRBJ1-4, with 8 bases lining up with TRBD1. This CDR3 has 18 amino acids. Trimming at V came to 2 bases and at J to 3 bases, leaving 14 bases not matched to a gene. CDR1 is DFQATT and CDR2 is SNEGSKA in the germline V gene (reference sequence). For the CDR3, the DNA is TGCAGTGCTAGATCCCAGGGGGCCCGGGTATCAGCTAATGAAAAACTGTTTTTT. Translation gives CSARSQGARVSANEKLFF.

The chain carries TRBV6-5 and TRBJ2-4; 8 bases match TRBD2. The last part of the DNA fits TRBJ2-7 better; the J call may be wrong. The CDR3 runs 16 residues. The germline gives CDR1 MNHEY, CDR2 SVGAGI. The CDR3 loop reads CASSTSLEAGGYEQYF. The CDR3 DNA sequence: TGTGCCAGCAGTACTTCCCTCGAGGCGGGGGGCTACGAGCAGTACTTC.

The rearrangement uses TRBV20-1 and TRBJ2-5, with D uncertain. V was clipped by 5 bases and J by 3 bases, with 16 bases between them. Germline CDR1 DFQATT, CDR2 SNEGSKA (reference sequence). This CDR3 region has 14 residues. DNA for the CDR3: TGCAGTGCTGGACGGCTTAAACGAGAAGAGACCCAGTACTTC. Residues: CSAGRLKREETQYF.

The chain links TRBV10-3 to TRBJ2-7; D is possibly TRBD1 or TRBD2 (7 bases each). The V gene lost 2 bases and the J gene lost 2 bases, with 13 bases spanning the gap. Germline V CDR1 and CDR2: ENHRY, SYGVKD. The CDR3 runs to 15 residues. CDR3 region: CAISEEQGRAYEQYF. CDR3 sequence (DNA): TGTGCCATCAGTGAGGAACAGGGGAGGGCCTACGAGCAGTACTTC.

This chain connects TRBV15 to TRBJ1-2, with a possible D match to TRBD1 (5 bases). The CDR3 sequence is 15 residues long. Germline assignment: CDR1 LNHNV and CDR2 YYDKDF (reference sequence). Deletions cut 2 bases from V and 3 bases from J, with 13 bases between. CDR3 DNA sequence: TGTGCCACCAGCAGATTCCTGGGGGATCACTATGGCTACACCTTC. Translation: CATSRFLGDHYGYTF.

The genes are TRBV5-1 and TRBJ2-1, with TRBD2 matching over 10 bases. TRBJ2-7 explains the end of the DNA better; the J call may be wrong. The CDR3 covers 16 residues. Per germline, CDR1 SGHRS and CDR2 YFSETQ. CDR3 protein: CASSFPAGGRPYEQYF. CDR3 nucleotide sequence: TGCGCCAGCAGCTTCCCAGCGGGGGGGCGACCCTACGAGCAGTACTTC.

The chain couples TRBV20-1 to TRBJ2-6; 8 bases agree with TRBD1. CDR1 and CDR2 (germline): DFQATT, SNEGSKA (reference sequence). V gave up 3 bases and J gave up 13 bases; unmatched junction bases: 8. The CDR3 sequence is 13 residues long. CDR3 sequence (DNA): TGCAGTGCTAGTCCTGGACAGGGTGGAGTCCTGACTTTC. This translates into CSASPGQGGVLTF.

A remark on this clonotype: Since a much larger clone is just one base distant, this may be a read error. J is TRBJ2-5 and V is TRBV6-2 or TRBV6-3, with D perhaps assigned TRBD1 or TRBD2 (6 bases each). Germline loops: CDR1 MNHEY, CDR2 SVGEGT. The germline V and J ends were trimmed by 3 bases and 6 bases, with 23 bases remaining between them. This CDR3 is 17 amino acids long. The CDR3 loop is CASSYGHGTLGRKTQYF. The CDR3 DNA reads as TGTGCCAGCAGTTATGGACACGGGACACTAGGGAGGAAGACCCAGTACTTC.

The V and J genes are TRBV9 and TRBJ2-7; possibly TRBD2 for D (6 bases). V was cut by 0 bases and J by 2 bases, with 12 bases left in between. The length of the CDR3 is 15 residues. CDR1 is SGDLS, CDR2 YYNGEE, per germline. CDR3 sequence reads: CASSVDSGTTYEQYF. CDR3 nucleotide sequence: TGTGCCAGCAGCGTAGATAGCGGTACCACCTACGAGCAGTACTTC.

The chain uses TRBV20-1 and TRBJ1-1; a weak D match, TRBD1 (5 bases). The germline V gene encodes CDR1 DFQATT and CDR2 SNEGSKA (reference sequence). V lost 1 base and J lost 4, with 19 bases in between. This CDR3 is built from 16 residues. The CDR3 is CSARVPFSGGTTEAFF. The CDR3 DNA follows: TGCAGTGCTAGAGTCCCGTTTTCTGGGGGGACCACTGAAGCTTTCTTT.

This clonotype was found a few times. The chain has TRBV18 and TRBJ2-1; D may be TRBD2 (5 bases). V lost 2 bases and J 8 bases, leaving 13 bases between the germline ends. CDR1 is KGHSH, CDR2 LQKENI, per germline. The CDR3 loop spans 14 amino acids. CDR3 sequence: CASSPGLGDDEQFF. CDR3 in DNA: TGTGCCAGCTCACCAGGACTGGGCGACGATGAGCAGTTCTTC.

This chain joins TRBV20-1 and TRBJ2-7; the match to TRBD1 covers 8 bases. J gave up 1 base and V 7 bases, and 3 bases lay outside the gene matches. The CDR3 has 12 residues. CDR1 and CDR2 from the germline V gene are DFQATT and SNEGSKA (reference sequence). The CDR3 spells CSGTGISYEQYF. Here the CDR3 DNA reads TGCAGTGGGACAGGGATTTCCTACGAGCAGTACTTC.

This clonotype was detected only a few times. This rearrangement joins TRBV29-1 to TRBJ2-7; 10 nucleotides align to TRBD1. The CDR3 totals 14 residues. Germline CDR1 reads SQVTM; CDR2 reads ANQGSEA. Unmatched junction bases numbered 6, after V lost 5 bases and J lost 2 bases. CDR3 sequence reads: CSVSGTGDPYEQYF. DNA for the CDR3: TGCAGCGTTTCCGGGACAGGGGATCCCTACGAGCAGTACTTC.

J is TRBJ2-7 and V is TRBV11-3, with a possible D match to TRBD1 (5 bases). This CDR3 region has 17 residues. Per the germline V gene, CDR1 is SGHNT and CDR2 is YENEEA. V lost 5 bases and J lost 0, with 20 bases in between. In DNA form, the CDR3 reads TGTGCCAGCAGCCCCTGGGGTGACAGACACTCCTCCTACGAGCAGTACTTC. This encodes CASSPWGDRHSSYEQYF.

The J gene is TRBJ2-5, the V gene TRBV20-1, with D perhaps matching TRBD1 or TRBD2 (6 bases each). Germline V gene sequence: CDR1 DFQATT, CDR2 SNEGSKA (reference sequence). The CDR3 has 14 residues. V was shortened by 5 bases and J by 2 bases, with 15 bases between the two germline ends. CDR3 in DNA: TGCAGTGCTGTAAGGGGGGCGATTCAAGAGACCCAGTACTTC. Translated: CSAVRGAIQETQYF.

This clonotype was seen a handful of times. The genes are TRBV27 and TRBJ2-5; TRBD2 is a possible D gene (6 bases). Near its end, the DNA agrees better with TRBJ2-7, so the J call may be wrong. Germline lookup yields CDR1 MNHEY and CDR2 SMNVEV (reference sequence). This CDR3 is built from 13 residues. CDR3 sequence: CASRPDYTCEQYF. For the CDR3, the DNA is TGTGCCAGCAGACCGGACTACACCTGCGAGCAGTACTTC.

J is TRBJ1-4 and V is TRBV20-1; possible D gene TRBD1, 5 bases. Trimming took 1 base from V and 7 from J, leaving 16 bases between them. CDR1 and CDR2 (germline): DFQATT, SNEGSKA (reference sequence). This CDR3 is 15 amino acids long. For the CDR3, the DNA is TGCAGTGCTAGAGCCGTCTCCAGGGAGGTTGAAAAACTGTTTTTT. Its protein is CSARAVSREVEKLFF.

The CDR3 is CSVEETGVTGELFF. The CDR3 bases are TGCAGCGTTGAAGAAACAGGAGTCACCGGGGAGCTGTTTTTT. The chain recombines TRBV29-1 with TRBJ2-2; D may be TRBD1 (5 bases). V shed 0 bases and J shed 4 bases, with 9 bases lying between them. This CDR3 has 14 residues. Germline CDR1 reads SQVTM; CDR2 reads ANQGSEA.

Only one count was recorded for this clonotype. The chain joins TRBV18 to TRBJ2-3, with D possibly matching TRBD1 (5 bases). The CDR3 totals 16 residues. V gave up 3 bases and J gave up 0 bases, with 13 bases separating them. Germline values: CDR1 KGHSH, CDR2 LQKENI. CDR3 DNA: TGTGCCAGCTCACCCGTCCCAAGGGGAAGCACAGATACGCAGTATTTT. Translating it yields CASSPVPRGSTDTQYF.

Many counts were recorded for this clonotype. V and J are TRBV5-1 and TRBJ2-7, with 7 bases matching TRBD1. CDR3 length: 15 residues. Germline values: CDR1 SGHRS, CDR2 YFSETQ. The ends lost 0 bases at V and 1 base at J; junction bases unmatched: 4. The CDR3 nucleotides are TGCGCCAGCAGCTTGGACAGGGGATCATCCTACGAGCAGTACTTC. It codes for CASSLDRGSSYEQYF.

As for this clonotype: Just one base apart from a much larger clone, this may be a read error. The chain employs TRBV6-6 and TRBJ1-5; TRBD1 matches 9 bases. CDR3 size: 15 residues. Unmatched junction bases numbered 6, after V lost 5 bases and J lost 4 bases. Germline-derived CDR1 and CDR2 are MNHNY and SVGAGI (reference sequence). Here the CDR3 DNA reads TGTGCCAGCAGTACCCCGACAGGGGGGAATCAGCCCCAGCATTTT. It yields the protein CASSTPTGGNQPQHF.

V gene TRBV20-1 combines with J gene TRBJ2-1; TRBD2 matches at 11 bases. The trim removed 3 bases at V and 4 bases at J, leaving 8 bases unmatched. The CDR3 is made up of 16 amino acids. Per germline, CDR1 DFQATT and CDR2 SNEGSKA (reference sequence). The CDR3 DNA reads TGCAGTGCTAGGCCTTCGACTAGCGGGGCATACAATGAGCAGTTCTTC. Its protein product is CSARPSTSGAYNEQFF.

This chain connects TRBV7-2 to TRBJ2-2; the D is unclear. CDR1 and CDR2 (germline): SGHTA, FQGNSA. This CDR3 spans 14 amino acids. Trimming left V 1 base short and J 6 bases short, with 9 bases between. The CDR3: CASSLGWGSGELFF. The CDR3 DNA reads as TGTGCCAGCAGCTTAGGATGGGGATCCGGGGAGCTGTTTTTT.

The rearrangement joins TRBV28 to TRBJ2-7, with 10 nucleotides matching TRBD1. The V gene's germline CDR1 is MDHEN and CDR2 SYDVKM. The length of the CDR3 is 15 residues. Trimming cost V 9 bases and J 3 bases; bases outside gene matches: 11. The CDR3 sequence: CASQTRTGGYYEQYF. The CDR3 DNA reads TGTGCCAGTCAAACTAGGACAGGGGGATACTACGAGCAGTACTTC.

This CDR3 reads CASSYRLGFEQFF. CDR3 bases: TGTGCCAGCAGTTACAGACTGGGTTTTGAGCAGTTCTTC. J is TRBJ2-1 and V is TRBV6-5; no definite D call. CDR1 is MNHEY and CDR2 is SVGAGI in the germline V gene. Trimming pared 2 bases from V and 9 bases from J, leaving 11 bases between. The CDR3 totals 13 residues.

On this clonotype itself: One junction end disagrees with the germline gene, perhaps due to a read error. The chain is built from TRBV7-9 and TRBJ1-4; D is undetermined. This CDR3 contains 16 residues. Germline CDR1 and CDR2: SEHNR and FQNEAQ (reference sequence). The chain's CDR3 is CASSLEVEAGSRKRFF. The CDR3 DNA is TGTGCCAGCAGCTTAGAGGTAGAAGCGGGGTCGAGAAAACGGTTTTTT.

The rearrangement joins TRBV28 to TRBJ1-4; 7 nucleotides align to TRBD1. The CDR3 has 18 residues. Per the germline V gene, CDR1 is MDHEN and CDR2 is SYDVKM. The J segment lost 6 bases and the V segment lost 5 bases, leaving 18 bases of the junction unmatched. The CDR3 sequence: CASSTNEISGTAYEKLFF. CDR3 sequence (DNA): TGTGCCAGCAGTACTAATGAAATTTCCGGGACAGCGTATGAAAAACTGTTTTTT.